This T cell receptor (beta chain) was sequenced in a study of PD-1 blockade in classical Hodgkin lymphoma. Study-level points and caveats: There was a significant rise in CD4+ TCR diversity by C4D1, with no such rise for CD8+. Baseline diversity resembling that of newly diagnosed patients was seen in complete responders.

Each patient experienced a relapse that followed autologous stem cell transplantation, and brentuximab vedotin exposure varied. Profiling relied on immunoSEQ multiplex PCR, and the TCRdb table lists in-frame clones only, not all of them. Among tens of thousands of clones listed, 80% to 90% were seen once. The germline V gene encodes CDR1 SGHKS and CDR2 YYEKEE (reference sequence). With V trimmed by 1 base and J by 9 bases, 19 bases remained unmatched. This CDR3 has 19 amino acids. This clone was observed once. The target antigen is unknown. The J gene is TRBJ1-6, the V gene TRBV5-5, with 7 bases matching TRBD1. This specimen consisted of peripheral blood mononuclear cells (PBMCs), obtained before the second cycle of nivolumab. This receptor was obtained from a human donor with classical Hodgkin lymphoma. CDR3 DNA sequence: TGTGCCAGCAGCTTGACAGTGAGGGGGCGCGTAGAGGAAGGTTCACCCCTCCACTTT. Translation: CASSLTVRGRVEEGSPLHF.